A selection of T cell receptor beta chains follows, all from one sample in a study of spatial heterogeneity in lung cancer. TCRdb called the 5' RACE reads again in MiXCR, with one record for every CDR3 protein. The sample lists around 15,000 distinct CDR3 sequences, over 6.5% seen once, with 33% in the top ten. The sample in question was PBMCs, obtained at surgery. The receptors were gathered from a female donor with early-stage non-small cell lung cancer. Each CDR3 is given with its conserved first and last residue. Fields, in order: CDR3 protein, CDR3 DNA, V gene, D gene, clone size, J gene. A D gene is named only where the DNA matches it firmly. Only some rows state a clone size, as once, few, many or a class for expanded clones.

cdr3_aa: CASSWDRNDSPLHF
cdr3_nt: TGTGCCAGCAGTTGGGACAGGAACGATTCACCCCTCCACTTT
v_call: TRBV25-1
d_call: TRBD1
clone_size: many
j_call: TRBJ1-6

cdr3_aa: CAISESKRQALNPYGYTF
cdr3_nt: TGTGCCATCAGTGAGTCGAAGAGACAGGCCCTTAACCCGTATGGCTACACCTTC
v_call: TRBV10-3
d_call: -
clone_size: many
j_call: TRBJ1-2

cdr3_aa: CSARTGVADIPYTGELFF
cdr3_nt: TGCAGTGCTAGGACGGGGGTAGCAGATATACCCTACACCGGGGAGCTGTTTTTT
v_call: TRBV20-1
d_call: -
clone_size: -
j_call: TRBJ2-2

cdr3_aa: CASSAGALLTDTQYF
cdr3_nt: TGTGCCAGCAGCGCGGGGGCGCTTCTCACAGATACGCAGTATTTT
v_call: TRBV9
d_call: -
clone_size: many
j_call: TRBJ2-3

cdr3_aa: CATEGSPNTGELFF
cdr3_nt: TGTGCCACCGAAGGCAGCCCGAACACCGGGGAGCTGTTTTTT
v_call: TRBV7-9
d_call: -
clone_size: many
j_call: TRBJ2-2

cdr3_aa: CASSRPGTGTTEAFF
cdr3_nt: TGTGCCAGCAGTCGTCCCGGGACAGGGACCACTGAAGCTTTCTTT
v_call: TRBV6-2/TRBV6-3
d_call: TRBD1
clone_size: many
j_call: TRBJ1-1

cdr3_aa: CASHGLANYGYTF
cdr3_nt: TGTGCCAGCCATGGATTAGCTAACTATGGCTACACCTTC
v_call: TRBV27
d_call: -
clone_size: -
j_call: TRBJ1-2

cdr3_aa: CSVEGGPADTQYF
cdr3_nt: TGCAGCGTTGAAGGGGGCCCGGCGGATACGCAGTATTTT
v_call: TRBV29-1
d_call: -
clone_size: -
j_call: TRBJ2-3

cdr3_aa: CSVESDRRVAEAFF
cdr3_nt: TGCAGCGTTGAATCAGACAGGAGGGTAGCTGAAGCTTTCTTT
v_call: TRBV29-1
d_call: -
clone_size: many
j_call: TRBJ1-1

cdr3_aa: CASSGTGTGNEKLFF
cdr3_nt: TGTGCCAGCAGCGGAACCGGGACAGGGAATGAAAAACTGTTTTTT
v_call: TRBV5-5
d_call: TRBD1
clone_size: -
j_call: TRBJ1-4

cdr3_aa: CASSPAERESRETQYF
cdr3_nt: TGTGCCAGCTCACCGGCGGAACGGGAGTCCCGGGAGACCCAGTACTTC
v_call: TRBV18
d_call: -
clone_size: many
j_call: TRBJ2-5

cdr3_aa: CSANKNYGYTF
cdr3_nt: TGCAGTGCTAACAAAAACTATGGCTACACCTTC
v_call: TRBV20-1
d_call: -
clone_size: many
j_call: TRBJ1-2

cdr3_aa: CASSQSGTSIPLPEAFF
cdr3_nt: TGTGCCAGCAGCCAATCGGGGACCTCAATACCTCTACCTGAAGCTTTCTTT
v_call: TRBV16
d_call: -
clone_size: -
j_call: TRBJ1-1

cdr3_aa: CASSETGEKDQPQHF
cdr3_nt: TGCGCCAGCAGCGAAACAGGGGAGAAGGATCAGCCCCAGCATTTT
v_call: TRBV5-1
d_call: TRBD1
clone_size: few
j_call: TRBJ1-5

cdr3_aa: CASTSYRGRNTGELFF
cdr3_nt: TGTGCCAGCACTTCCTACAGGGGGCGGAACACCGGGGAGCTGTTTTTT
v_call: TRBV27
d_call: TRBD1
clone_size: -
j_call: TRBJ2-2

cdr3_aa: CASSLRTGLTYEQYF
cdr3_nt: TGTGCCAGCAGTTTAAGGACAGGGTTGACCTACGAGCAGTACTTC
v_call: TRBV28
d_call: TRBD1
clone_size: few
j_call: TRBJ2-7

cdr3_aa: CASSQERRTNTEAFF
cdr3_nt: TGCGCCAGCAGCCAAGAACGGAGAACGAACACTGAAGCTTTCTTT
v_call: TRBV4-1
d_call: -
clone_size: few
j_call: TRBJ1-1

cdr3_aa: CASSSSGRSTDTQYF
cdr3_nt: TGTGCCAGCAGCTCCAGCGGACGAAGCACAGATACGCAGTATTTT
v_call: TRBV7-3
d_call: -
clone_size: many
j_call: TRBJ2-3

cdr3_aa: CASNQGPEAFF
cdr3_nt: TGTGCCAGCAATCAGGGTCCTGAAGCTTTCTTT
v_call: TRBV6-5
d_call: -
clone_size: many
j_call: TRBJ1-1

cdr3_aa: CASSDEESISGANVLTF
cdr3_nt: TGTGCCAGCAGTGACGAGGAGTCCATCTCTGGGGCCAACGTCCTGACTTTC
v_call: TRBV2
d_call: -
clone_size: many
j_call: TRBJ2-6

cdr3_aa: CASSYRSPGDGNQPQHF
cdr3_nt: TGTGCCAGCAGTTACCGTTCCCCCGGGGATGGCAATCAGCCCCAGCATTTT
v_call: TRBV6-6
d_call: -
clone_size: -
j_call: TRBJ1-5

cdr3_aa: CASSPRGTYNSPLHF
cdr3_nt: TGCGCCAGCAGCCCAAGGGGGACCTATAATTCACCCCTCCACTTT
v_call: TRBV4-3
d_call: -
clone_size: -
j_call: TRBJ1-6

cdr3_aa: CASSQRLSSGRANEQFF
cdr3_nt: TGTGCCAGTAGTCAGCGACTATCCAGCGGGAGGGCCAATGAGCAGTTCTTC
v_call: TRBV19
d_call: TRBD2
clone_size: many
j_call: TRBJ2-1

cdr3_aa: CASSQATTGSMNTEAFF
cdr3_nt: TGTGCCAGCAGCCAAGCCACCACAGGGAGCATGAACACTGAAGCTTTCTTT
v_call: TRBV4-2
d_call: -
clone_size: many
j_call: TRBJ1-1

cdr3_aa: CASSLGGYQETQYF
cdr3_nt: TGTGCCAGCAGCTTGGGAGGGTACCAAGAGACCCAGTACTTC
v_call: TRBV5-6
d_call: -
clone_size: -
j_call: TRBJ2-5

cdr3_aa: CAWSVRGSLNQPQHF
cdr3_nt: TGTGCCTGGAGTGTACGGGGCAGCCTCAATCAGCCCCAGCATTTT
v_call: TRBV30
d_call: -
clone_size: many
j_call: TRBJ1-5

cdr3_aa: CAWAPTGLSTDTQYF
cdr3_nt: TGTGCCTGGGCCCCTACAGGGCTAAGCACAGATACGCAGTATTTT
v_call: TRBV30
d_call: -
clone_size: many
j_call: TRBJ2-3

cdr3_aa: CASSERQGVWETQYF
cdr3_nt: TGTGCCAGCAGCGAAAGACAGGGGGTATGGGAGACCCAGTACTTC
v_call: TRBV11-2
d_call: TRBD1
clone_size: many
j_call: TRBJ2-5

cdr3_aa: CASSSQAGLQTYEQYF
cdr3_nt: TGTGCCAGCAGCTCTCAAGCGGGACTACAAACATACGAGCAGTACTTC
v_call: TRBV7-2
d_call: TRBD2
clone_size: many
j_call: TRBJ2-7

cdr3_aa: CASPPLLQPMDEQFF
cdr3_nt: TGTGCCAGCCCCCCTCTGCTTCAGCCGATGGATGAGCAGTTCTTC
v_call: TRBV7-2
d_call: -
clone_size: -
j_call: TRBJ2-1

cdr3_aa: CASSFTRTGHTEAFF
cdr3_nt: TGTGCCAGCAGTTTTACTCGGACAGGGCACACTGAAGCTTTCTTT
v_call: TRBV28
d_call: TRBD1
clone_size: -
j_call: TRBJ1-1

cdr3_aa: CASRDTLMGHQPQHF
cdr3_nt: TGTGCCAGTAGGGACACCCTCATGGGTCATCAGCCCCAGCATTTT
v_call: TRBV19
d_call: -
clone_size: many
j_call: TRBJ1-5

cdr3_aa: CASSPPRGRSGANVLTF
cdr3_nt: TGTGCCAGCTCACCACCGAGGGGCCGCTCTGGGGCCAACGTCCTGACTTTC
v_call: TRBV18
d_call: -
clone_size: many
j_call: TRBJ2-6

cdr3_aa: CASSPGVNSYEQYF
cdr3_nt: TGTGCCAGCAGCCCTGGGGTAAACAGCTACGAGCAGTACTTC
v_call: TRBV5-6
d_call: -
clone_size: -
j_call: TRBJ2-7

cdr3_aa: CASSAKRGSTDTQYF
cdr3_nt: TGTGCCAGCTCAGCCAAGCGGGGGAGCACAGATACGCAGTATTTT
v_call: TRBV18
d_call: TRBD2
clone_size: many
j_call: TRBJ2-3

cdr3_aa: CASRLRESYEQYF
cdr3_nt: TGTGCCAGCAGGCTACGGGAGTCCTACGAGCAGTACTTC
v_call: TRBV6-5
d_call: -
clone_size: many
j_call: TRBJ2-7

cdr3_aa: CASSLGQAAGANVLTF
cdr3_nt: TGCGCCAGCAGCTTGGGACAGGCAGCTGGGGCCAACGTCCTGACTTTC
v_call: TRBV5-1
d_call: -
clone_size: many
j_call: TRBJ2-6

cdr3_aa: CASSLDQETQYF
cdr3_nt: TGTGCCAGCAGTCTCGACCAAGAGACCCAGTACTTC
v_call: TRBV27
d_call: -
clone_size: many
j_call: TRBJ2-5

cdr3_aa: CASRNREGQPQHF
cdr3_nt: TGTGCCAGCAGAAACAGGGAAGGTCAGCCCCAGCATTTT
v_call: TRBV12-3/TRBV12-4
d_call: -
clone_size: -
j_call: TRBJ1-5

cdr3_aa: CASSPGTANYGYTF
cdr3_nt: TGTGCCAGCAGCCCGGGGACAGCTAACTATGGCTACACCTTC
v_call: TRBV7-3
d_call: TRBD1
clone_size: many
j_call: TRBJ1-2

cdr3_aa: CASSLWGRGNTEAFF
cdr3_nt: TGCGCCAGCAGCTTGTGGGGACGGGGGAACACTGAAGCTTTCTTT
v_call: TRBV5-1
d_call: -
clone_size: many
j_call: TRBJ1-1

cdr3_aa: CASSLEQIYGYTF
cdr3_nt: TGTGCCAGCAGCTTAGAACAGATCTATGGCTACACCTTC
v_call: TRBV7-9
d_call: -
clone_size: few
j_call: TRBJ1-2

cdr3_aa: CASSLEVGVNVLTF
cdr3_nt: TGTGCCAGCAGCCTGGAGGTAGGGGTCAACGTCCTGACTTTC
v_call: TRBV5-6
d_call: -
clone_size: many
j_call: TRBJ2-6

cdr3_aa: CASSHWTGISYNEQFF
cdr3_nt: TGTGCCAGCAGCCACTGGACTGGGATTTCCTACAATGAGCAGTTCTTC
v_call: TRBV14
d_call: -
clone_size: many
j_call: TRBJ2-1

cdr3_aa: CASSWLGTGGSRETQYF
cdr3_nt: TGTGCCAGCAGTTGGTTGGGGACAGGGGGAAGTAGAGAGACCCAGTACTTC
v_call: TRBV28
d_call: TRBD1
clone_size: -
j_call: TRBJ2-5

cdr3_aa: CASSEALRGTYEQYF
cdr3_nt: TGTGCCAGCAGTGAAGCGTTAAGGGGGACCTACGAGCAGTACTTC
v_call: TRBV2
d_call: -
clone_size: many
j_call: TRBJ2-7

cdr3_aa: CASNIQDRPATQYF
cdr3_nt: TGTGCCAGCAACATCCAGGACCGCCCGGCTACGCAGTATTTT
v_call: TRBV6-2/TRBV6-3
d_call: -
clone_size: -
j_call: TRBJ2-3

cdr3_aa: CASSFGGSTDTQYF
cdr3_nt: TGTGCCAGCAGCTTCGGCGGGAGCACAGATACGCAGTATTTT
v_call: TRBV7-2
d_call: -
clone_size: -
j_call: TRBJ2-3

cdr3_aa: CASSLDATNEKLFF
cdr3_nt: TGTGCCAGCAGTTTAGATGCAACTAATGAAAAACTGTTTTTT
v_call: TRBV12-3/TRBV12-4
d_call: -
clone_size: many
j_call: TRBJ1-4

cdr3_aa: CASSLAGQGCYEQYF
cdr3_nt: TGTGCCAGCAGTTTAGCGGGACAGGGATGCTACGAGCAGTACTTC
v_call: TRBV12-3/TRBV12-4
d_call: TRBD1
clone_size: -
j_call: TRBJ2-7

cdr3_aa: CASSSQGVQETQYF
cdr3_nt: TGTGCCAGCAGCTCCCAGGGGGTCCAAGAGACCCAGTACTTC
v_call: TRBV28
d_call: TRBD1
clone_size: many
j_call: TRBJ2-5

cdr3_aa: CASSESMTGEQFF
cdr3_nt: TGCGCCAGCAGTGAGTCGATGACCGGAGAGCAGTTCTTC
v_call: TRBV10-1
d_call: -
clone_size: -
j_call: TRBJ2-1

cdr3_aa: CASSFGRSSYEQYF
cdr3_nt: TGCGCCAGCAGCTTCGGGAGGAGCTCCTACGAGCAGTACTTC
v_call: TRBV5-1
d_call: TRBD2
clone_size: -
j_call: TRBJ2-7

cdr3_aa: CASSQTPGGYEQYF
cdr3_nt: TGTGCCAGCAGCCAAACCCCCGGCGGCTACGAGCAGTACTTC
v_call: TRBV12-3/TRBV12-4
d_call: -
clone_size: few
j_call: TRBJ2-7

cdr3_aa: CASSPALAGEYGEQHF
cdr3_nt: TGTGCCAGCAGTCCTGCTCTAGCGGGAGAATATGGCGAGCAGCACTTC
v_call: TRBV28
d_call: TRBD2
clone_size: many
j_call: TRBJ2-7

cdr3_aa: CASSGTGTANYGYTF
cdr3_nt: TGTGCCAGCAGTGGCACCGGGACAGCCAACTATGGCTACACCTTC
v_call: TRBV25-1
d_call: TRBD1
clone_size: few
j_call: TRBJ1-2

cdr3_aa: CSVGMEGKYTEAFF
cdr3_nt: TGCAGCGTTGGTATGGAAGGGAAGTACACTGAAGCTTTCTTT
v_call: TRBV29-1
d_call: -
clone_size: many
j_call: TRBJ1-1